The 20 T cell receptor beta chains given below trace back to one sample, sequenced in a study of tumour-infiltrating T cells in Burkitt lymphoma (dated by TCRdb to about 2020). The receptor library was made with the immunoSEQ multiplex PCR assay. In its TCRdb copy, this immuneACCESS table keeps in-frame sequences only and misses some clones. Where compared with another copy, unresolved V genes explain less than half of these, and the others have no known cause. This sample holds 3,500 to 5,000 clones; 15% to 20% were observed only once. Jointly, the top ten make up about 13% of the sample. Specimen: tumor tissue. The receptors here all came from a human donor with diffuse large B-cell lymphoma. Some clones in this sample may be carry-over from other donors' samples.

This clone has a single count. This chain uses TRBV2 with TRBJ2-5; 9 nucleotides agree with TRBD2. In germline, CDR1 is SNHLY, CDR2 FYNNEI. J was trimmed by 5 bases and V by 5 bases; bases with no gene match: 15. This CDR3 is built from 17 residues. CDR3 sequence: CASSTTLAGPPGETQYF. CDR3 coding DNA: TGTGCCAGCAGTACCACTCTAGCGGGGCCACCCGGGGAGACCCAGTACTTC. Drawing the rest from reference TRBV2 and TRBJ2-5, the complete variable domain is EPEVTQTPSHQVTQMGQEVILRCVPISNHLYFYWYRQILGQKVEFLVSFYNNEISEKSEIFDDQFSVERPDGSNFTLKIRSTKLEDSAMYFCASSTTLAGPPGETQYFGPGTRLLVL.

This chain joins TRBV28 and TRBJ1-2; unclear D gene. Germline CDR1 and CDR2: MDHEN and SYDVKM. Trimming left V 5 bases short and J 8 bases short, with 6 bases between. This CDR3 spans 10 amino acids. The CDR3 here is CASSKIGYTF. CDR3 bases: TGTGCCAGCAGTAAAATAGGCTACACCTTC.

This clone was picked up a small number of times. The chain links TRBV5-4 to TRBJ2-3; no reliable D call. The CDR3 runs to 17 residues. CDR1 is SGHNT, CDR2 YYREEE, per germline (reference sequence). With 0 bases removed from V and 2 bases from J, the gap between germline ends came to 16 bases. CDR3 DNA: TGTGCCAGCAGCTTGGGTAGTTCCGCCTTCTCCACAGATACGCAGTATTTT. Translated: CASSLGSSAFSTDTQYF. The full variable domain, its missing parts supplied by reference TRBV5-4 and TRBJ2-3, is ETGVTQSPTHLIKTRGQQVTLRCSSQSGHNTVSWYQQALGQGPQFIFQYYREEENGRGNFPPRFSGLQFPNYSSELNVNALELDDSALYLCASSLGSSAFSTDTQYFGPGTRLTVL.

The chain employs TRBV14 and TRBJ2-7; 9 positions match TRBD2. This CDR3 has 16 residues. Per germline, CDR1 SGHDN and CDR2 FVKESK. J lost 2 bases, V lost 1 base, and 6 bases had no gene match. CDR3 in amino acids: CASSQVKGGGAYEQYF. CDR3 coding DNA: TGTGCCAGCAGCCAAGTGAAAGGCGGGGGGGCCTACGAGCAGTACTTC.

V is TRBV5-5 and J is TRBJ1-1; D gene unclear. Germline assignment: CDR1 SGHKS and CDR2 YYEKEE (reference sequence). The CDR3 has 14 amino acids. Between the trimmed V and J ends, which lost 4 bases and 2 bases, there was a span of 12 bases. The CDR3 is CASSRVLSNTEAFF. CDR3 in DNA: TGTGCCAGCAGCAGGGTCCTATCAAACACTGAAGCTTTCTTT.

This clone came up a few times. This sequence joins TRBV5-1 and TRBJ2-5; D is perhaps TRBD1 or TRBD2 (6 bases each). CDR3 length: 14 amino acids. CDR1 SGHRS and CDR2 YFSETQ come from the germline V gene. Between the trimmed V and J ends, which lost 8 bases and 5 bases, there was a span of 19 bases. The CDR3 coding sequence is TGCGCCAGTCGGATGGAGGGGACAAGGGAGACCCAGTACTTC. Residues: CASRMEGTRETQYF.

The table lists this clone with a few counts. The V call is TRBV13, the J call TRBJ2-7, with 7 bases identical to TRBD1. Germline lookup yields CDR1 PRHDT and CDR2 FYEKMQ (reference sequence). J was trimmed by 3 bases and V by 1 base; bases with no gene match: 6. This CDR3 comprises 15 residues. CDR3 nucleotides: TGTGCCAGCAGCTTAGAGGGGGCTGGGGGCTACGAGCAGTACTTC. Its translation: CASSLEGAGGYEQYF.

The CDR3: CASSLRNQPQHF. Here the CDR3 DNA reads TGTGCCAGTAGTCTGAGAAATCAGCCCCAGCATTTT. This sequence joins TRBV19 and TRBJ1-5, with no clear D. The germline gives CDR1 LNHDA, CDR2 SQIVND (reference sequence). The CDR3 runs to 12 residues. V was cut by 5 bases and J by 4 bases, with 6 bases left in between.

The CDR3 loop reads CASSPRRTLQPQHF. DNA of the CDR3: TGTGCCAGCAGTCCCCGCCGGACGCTTCAGCCCCAGCATTTT. This chain joins TRBV27 and TRBJ1-5; D is ambiguous. Per germline, CDR1 MNHEY and CDR2 SMNVEV (reference sequence). The CDR3 is 14 residues long. Trimming cost V 5 bases and J 6 bases, with 14 bases left between them.

This clone has only a few counts. CDR3 nucleotides: TGTGCCAGCAGCGACTCCTACGAGCAGTACTTC. This gives the protein CASSDSYEQYF. The chain employs TRBV7-9 and TRBJ2-7; D remains unclear. Germline V gene data show CDR1 as SEHNR and CDR2 as FQNEAQ (reference sequence). Trimming removed 5 bases from V and 0 bases from J, with 2 bases in between. CDR3 length: 11 amino acids.

This chain connects TRBV2 to TRBJ2-1; 7 nucleotides align to TRBD1. This CDR3 comprises 14 residues. Germline CDR1 reads SNHLY; CDR2 reads FYNNEI. Germline trimming cut 5 bases from V and 0 bases from J; bases unmatched to any gene: 1. Here the CDR3 reads CASSRDSSYNEQFF. DNA for the CDR3: TGTGCCAGCAGTCGGGACAGCTCCTACAATGAGCAGTTCTTC.

Details on this clone: This may be a read error, as it is one base from a much larger clone. The rearrangement joins TRBV4-1 to TRBJ2-3, with 7 bases aligning to TRBD1. The germline V gene encodes CDR1 MGHRA and CDR2 YSYEKL. V gave up 0 bases and J gave up 10 bases; unmatched junction bases: 19. The CDR3 is made up of 18 amino acids. The CDR3 region is CASSQEARGLVGKGAQYF. The CDR3 DNA reads TGCGCCAGCAGCCAAGAAGCAAGGGGGCTAGTCGGGAAGGGAGCGCAGTATTTT.

This clone was detected only a few times. The rearrangement links TRBV2 to TRBJ2-3; D may be TRBD2 (6 bases). Trimming removed 8 bases at V and 6 bases at J, with 12 bases between. The CDR3 length is 12 residues. The germline V gene has CDR1 SNHLY and CDR2 FYNNEI. DNA for the CDR3: TGTGCCAGCCTGACTAGGTCCGATACGCAGTATTTT. Its protein product is CASLTRSDTQYF. Combining the CDR3 with reference TRBV2 and TRBJ2-3 gives the whole variable domain EPEVTQTPSHQVTQMGQEVILRCVPISNHLYFYWYRQILGQKVEFLVSFYNNEISEKSEIFDDQFSVERPDGSNFTLKIRSTKLEDSAMYFCASLTRSDTQYFGPGTRLTVL.

This clone was counted a few times. The chain combines TRBV4-3 with TRBJ1-6; D is unclear. The germline V gene encodes CDR1 LGHNA and CDR2 YSLEER. This CDR3 region has 16 residues. The germline V and J ends were trimmed by 1 base and 4 bases, with 11 bases remaining between them. This CDR3 reads CASSQAVSSYNSPLHF. Written as DNA, the CDR3 is TGCGCCAGCAGCCAAGCAGTTTCTTCTTATAATTCACCCCTCCACTTT.

This clone was counted only a few times. The rearrangement links TRBV4-2 to TRBJ2-5; TRBD2 agrees at 8 bases. Unmatched junction bases numbered 7, after V lost 0 bases and J lost 1 base. The germline V gene has CDR1 LGHNA and CDR2 YNFKEQ. The CDR3 consists of 17 residues. The CDR3 loop is CASSQEEVAGSQETQYF. The CDR3 DNA is TGTGCCAGCAGCCAAGAGGAAGTAGCGGGGTCCCAAGAGACCCAGTACTTC.

This chain links TRBV2 with TRBJ2-3, with D uncertain. Germline V gene sequence: CDR1 SNHLY, CDR2 FYNNEI. This CDR3 is built from 14 residues. V was trimmed by 2 bases and J by 2 bases, leaving 8 bases between them. CDR3 coding DNA: TGTGCCAGCAGTGAACGTGTTCTCACAGATACGCAGTATTTT. This translates into CASSERVLTDTQYF.

The sample holds a few counts of this clone. The V gene is TRBV19, the J gene TRBJ1-5; 7 bases line up with TRBD1. J gave up 7 bases and V 6 bases, and 15 bases lay outside the gene matches. Germline lookup yields CDR1 LNHDA and CDR2 SQIVND (reference sequence). This CDR3 has 16 amino acids. The CDR3 sequence is CASSDRTGGMRQPQHF. The CDR3 bases are TGTGCCAGTAGCGATCGGACAGGCGGAATGAGGCAGCCCCAGCATTTT.

J is TRBJ2-3 and V is TRBV25-1; 7 positions match TRBD2. Germline V gene sequence: CDR1 MGHDK, CDR2 SYGVNS. This CDR3 has 14 residues. V trimming: 8 bases; J trimming: 2 bases; junction bases outside the gene matches: 7. CDR3 amino acids: CASSTSRVTDTQYF. CDR3 DNA: TGTGCCAGCTCGACTAGCAGGGTCACAGATACGCAGTATTTT. The variable domain in full, completed from reference TRBV25-1 and TRBJ2-3, reads EADIYQTPRYLVIGTGKKITLECSQTMGHDKMYWYQQDPGMELHLIHYSYGVNSTEKGDLSSESTVSRIRTEHFPLTLESARPSHTSQYLCASSTSRVTDTQYFGPGTRLTVL.

CDR3 in amino acids: CASSLALLAGDMSTDTQYF. CDR3 sequence (DNA): TGCGCCAGCAGCTTGGCCTTACTAGCGGGAGATATGAGCACAGATACGCAGTATTTT. The chain couples TRBV5-1 to TRBJ2-3; TRBD2 aligns across 11 bases. Trimming at V came to 0 bases and at J to 0 bases, leaving 9 bases not matched to a gene. The CDR3 runs to 19 residues. Germline V gene lookup returns CDR1 SGHRS and CDR2 YFSETQ.

CDR3 sequence: CASSYAQDHGNTIYF. The CDR3 bases are TGTGCCAGCAGTTACGCCCAGGATCATGGAAACACCATATATTTT. The chain combines TRBV6-6 with TRBJ1-3; D not certain. This CDR3 comprises 15 residues. From germline, CDR1 is MNHNY and CDR2 SVGAGI (reference sequence). Trimming removed 2 bases at V and 3 bases at J, with 11 bases between.